One TCR beta chain is described in this entry. What this receptor recognizes is not known. No qualities accompany the bases; no much larger clone lies one base away. The immunoSEQ Assay, a bias-controlled multiplex PCR, was used to amplify TCRbeta CDR3 regions from genomic DNA. As for the original processing: The number of nucleated cells in each sample was estimated by amplification of reference gene primers within the assay. Sequence reads were collapsed and filtered to measure the absolute abundance of every unique TCRbeta CDR3 rearrangement. For each sample, productive Simpson clonality was calculated as the square root of Simpson's diversity index over productive rearrangements. Sourced from immuneACCESS, this table was stored by TCRdb with only in-frame sequences that have V and J called. A share of the clones is absent; for the studies checked, an unresolved V gene accounts for under half, and the remainder has no known explanation. D and trimming were read from the DNA, whereas the V and J calls and clone size are those reported in that table. For this sample the table gives about 170,000 clones, of which less than 90% were detected only once. More than 14% of the sample rests with the top ten.

In Seattle, one collaborating source enrolled patients while the infection was active and tracked those patients longitudinally over the course of disease. The collaborating institutions used their own protocols to collect whole blood in K2EDTA tubes. For TCRbeta analysis, collaborators shipped samples in one of three forms: frozen whole blood, isolated PBMCs, or DNA extracted from either of those sample types. The data stem from a study of blood T cell repertoires in COVID-19 (TCRdb year 2020). With regard to the full study: Samples covering the acute and convalescent phases of COVID-19 were provided by collaborators in the United States, Italy and Spain. The dataset comprised deeply sampled blood TCRbeta repertoires from subjects exposed to, actively infected with, or recovered from COVID-19. The samples were drawn from the first 160 participants of the ongoing ImmuneRACE study and from over a thousand subjects provided by 6 global collaborators. The prospective study material was composed of cDNA or gDNA derived from T cells, B-cell-depleted T cells, or PBMCs. The repertoires were released in a freely available public database meant as a resource for research on the immune response to SARS-CoV-2. Where available, HLA class I and class II types were taken from metadata supplied by the sample provider and were not determined by assay-based typing. A de-identified subject ID, COVID-19 status, age in years and sex were almost always included in the sample metadata. Broad study findings and their caveats: How much clinical and demographic metadata was included differed by source and by participant, and the metadata was provided uncurated.

CDR1 and CDR2 are read off the germline V gene (reference sequence) as SGHKS and YYEKEE. Trimming takes 0 bases from V and 0 bases from J, and the germline ends sit 7 bases apart. Including cysteine and phenylalanine, the CDR3 has 15 amino acids. The kept DNA is CDR3 alone, 45 bases in frame from the first base. The sample taken for sequencing was peripheral blood. The clonotype comes from a woman between 65 and 79 years old with COVID-19, enrolled during active disease. The chain links TRBV5-5 with TRBJ2-1, with the identity of the D gene unclear. The CDR3 sequence is CASSLGGSSYNEQFF. Here is the DNA: TGTGCCAGCAGCTTGGGAGGAAGCTCCTACAATGAGCAGTTCTTC.